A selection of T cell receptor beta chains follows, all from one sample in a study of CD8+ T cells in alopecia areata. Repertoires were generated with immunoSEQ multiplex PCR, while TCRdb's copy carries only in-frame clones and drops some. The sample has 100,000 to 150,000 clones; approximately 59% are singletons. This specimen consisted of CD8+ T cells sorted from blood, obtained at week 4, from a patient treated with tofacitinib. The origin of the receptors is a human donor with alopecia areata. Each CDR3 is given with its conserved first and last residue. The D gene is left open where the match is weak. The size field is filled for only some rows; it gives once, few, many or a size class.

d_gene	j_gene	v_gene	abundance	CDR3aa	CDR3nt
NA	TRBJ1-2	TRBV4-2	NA	CASSQTQGGEDGYTF	TGTGCCAGCAGCCAGACCCAAGGAGGGGAGGATGGCTACACCTTC
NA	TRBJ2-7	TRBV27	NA	CASSLPGAYEQYF	TGTGCCAGCAGTTTGCCAGGGGCCTACGAGCAGTACTTC
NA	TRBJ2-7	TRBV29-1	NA	CSVEVSGRLRQQYF	TGCAGCGTTGAAGTAAGCGGTCGGTTGAGGCAGCAGTACTTC
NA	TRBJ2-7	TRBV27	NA	CASSDESSYEQYF	TGTGCCAGCAGTGACGAGAGCTCCTACGAGCAGTACTTC
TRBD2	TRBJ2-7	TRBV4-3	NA	CASSQVGLAGNPYEQYF	TGCGCCAGCAGCCAAGTAGGCCTAGCGGGGAACCCCTACGAGCAGTACTTC
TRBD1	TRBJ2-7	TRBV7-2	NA	CASSFGGTGNEQYF	TGTGCCAGCAGCTTCGGAGGGACAGGGAACGAGCAGTACTTC
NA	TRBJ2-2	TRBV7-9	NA	CASSQTTSTGELFF	TGTGCCAGCAGCCAAACTACTAGCACCGGGGAGCTGTTTTTT
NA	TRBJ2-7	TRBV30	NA	CAWSESPQAASYEQYF	TGTGCCTGGAGTGAGAGTCCACAGGCCGCTTCCTACGAGCAGTACTTC
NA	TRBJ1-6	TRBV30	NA	CAWSNAREYSPLHF	TGTGCCTGGAGTAATGCCAGGGAGTATTCACCCCTCCACTTT
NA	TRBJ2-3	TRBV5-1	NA	CASWDSGGTDTQYF	TGCGCCAGCTGGGACAGCGGGGGCACAGATACGCAGTATTTT
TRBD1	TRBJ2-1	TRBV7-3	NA	CASSRDSSNEQFF	TGTGCCAGCTCCCGGGACAGCAGCAATGAGCAGTTCTTC
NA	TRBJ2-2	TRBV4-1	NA	CASSQVVTVNTGELFF	TGCGCCAGCAGCCAAGTGGTGACGGTGAACACCGGGGAGCTGTTTTTT
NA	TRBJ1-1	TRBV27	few	CASSRTPNTEAFF	TGTGCCAGCAGCCGGACACCGAACACTGAAGCTTTCTTT
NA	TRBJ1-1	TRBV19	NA	CASSNAGAYTEAFF	TGTGCCAGTAGTAACGCAGGGGCCTACACTGAAGCTTTCTTT
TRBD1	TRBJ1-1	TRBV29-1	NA	CSVDRGGNTEAFF	TGCAGCGTTGACAGGGGGGGGAACACTGAAGCTTTCTTT
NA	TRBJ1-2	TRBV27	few	CASGNSYGYTF	TGTGCCAGCGGAAATTCCTATGGCTACACCTTC
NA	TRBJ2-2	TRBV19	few	CASSIDGGPDTGELFF	TGTGCCAGTAGTATAGATGGGGGCCCGGACACCGGGGAGCTGTTTTTT
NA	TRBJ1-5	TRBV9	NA	CASSVGGGQPQHF	TGTGCCAGCAGCGTAGGTGGTGGGCAGCCCCAGCATTTT
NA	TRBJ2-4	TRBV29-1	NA	CSVEGIRRSKNIQYF	TGCAGCGTGGAAGGGATCCGCCGATCCAAAAACATTCAGTACTTC